A single sample is the source of the 17 T cell receptor beta chains below, sequenced in a study of siplizumab effects on memory and regulatory T cells. TCRdb's copy holds only in-frame clones and misses some; the assay was immunoSEQ multiplex PCR. The sample contains 75,000 to 95,000 clones, about 90% of which appear only once. The source material was CD4+ T cells sorted from blood. The source of these receptors is a human donor in good health.

V and J are TRBV28 and TRBJ2-5; D not certain. This CDR3 contains 13 residues. Germline-derived CDR1 and CDR2 are MDHEN and SYDVKM. V was pared by 6 bases and J by 1 base, with 9 bases between. The CDR3 DNA reads as TGTGCCAGCAGCCTTTTAGTCCAAGAGACCCAGTACTTC. Translating gives CASSLLVQETQYF.

V usage is TRBV4-1 and J usage is TRBJ2-2; 7 bases align to TRBD1. The length of the CDR3 is 16 residues. Trimming at V came to 3 bases and at J to 2 bases, leaving 6 bases not matched to a gene. The germline CDR1 and CDR2 sequences are MGHRA and YSYEKL. The DNA of the CDR3 is TGCGCCAGCAGCCATGATGGGACAGCTAACACCGGGGAGCTGTTTTTT. Protein sequence: CASSHDGTANTGELFF.

The rearrangement joins TRBV30 to TRBJ1-2, with D possibly matching TRBD1 (5 bases). V was pared by 1 base and J by 4 bases, with 13 bases between. The CDR3 runs 14 residues. Germline V gives CDR1 GTSNPN, CDR2 SVGIG (reference sequence). CDR3 coding DNA: TGTGCCTGGAGTGAAAGAGGGGCCCTCTATGGCTACACCTTC. Translating it yields CAWSERGALYGYTF.

The V gene is TRBV11-2, the J gene TRBJ1-3; no clear D. The CDR3 consists of 14 residues. Trimming removed 0 bases at V and 4 bases at J, with 7 bases between. The germline CDR1 and CDR2 sequences are SGHAT and FQNNGV. CDR3 amino acids: CASSLDREGNTIYF. CDR3 bases: TGTGCCAGCAGCTTAGATCGGGAGGGAAACACCATATATTTT.

The rearrangement uses TRBV6-1 and TRBJ1-2; the match to TRBD1 covers 7 bases. Germline V gene sequence: CDR1 MNHNS, CDR2 SASEGT. With V trimmed by 11 bases and J by 7 bases, 13 bases remained unmatched. This CDR3 contains 13 residues. CDR3 bases: TGTGCCTCAGGGGAGGGGGCAAGTGGTGGCTACACCTTC. Translating it yields CASGEGASGGYTF.

This chain uses TRBV6-6 with TRBJ1-2; 9 nucleotides agree with TRBD1. CDR3 size: 15 residues. From germline, CDR1 is MNHNY and CDR2 SVGAGI (reference sequence). V lost 5 bases to trimming and J lost 4 bases; unmatched junction nucleotides: 8. This CDR3 is CASSQGQGFSYGYTF. The CDR3 DNA reads as TGTGCCAGCAGTCAGGGACAGGGTTTTAGCTATGGCTACACCTTC.

The J gene is TRBJ2-7, the V gene TRBV10-2; 7 bases are shared with TRBD2. Germline loops: CDR1 WSHSY, CDR2 SAAADI. This CDR3 is 11 amino acids long. Trimming cost V 8 bases and J 7 bases; bases outside gene matches: 5. The DNA of the CDR3 is TGCGCCAGCCGGACTAGGGGAGAGCAGTACTTC. This codes for CASRTRGEQYF.

V is TRBV11-3 and J is TRBJ2-3; D is possibly TRBD2 (6 bases). Per germline, CDR1 SGHNT and CDR2 YENEEA. Trimming left V 2 bases short and J 1 base short, with 13 bases between. The CDR3 is 16 residues long. CDR3 amino acids: CASSLPQWGGTDTQYF. The CDR3 DNA sequence: TGTGCCAGCAGCTTACCACAGTGGGGGGGCACAGATACGCAGTATTTT.

CDR3 amino acids: CASSHRGTGELFF. In DNA, the CDR3 is TGCGCCAGCAGCCACAGGGGAACCGGGGAGCTGTTTTTT. The genes are TRBV4-3 and TRBJ2-2; tentative D call: TRBD1 (6 bases). CDR3 length: 13 residues. With 3 bases removed from V and 5 bases from J, the gap between germline ends came to 7 bases. The germline gives CDR1 LGHNA, CDR2 YSLEER.

The rearrangement uses TRBV5-1 and TRBJ2-1, with TRBD1 identical over 8 bases. There are 14 residues in the CDR3. The V segment lost 3 bases and the J segment 4 bases; nucleotides outside the gene matches: 3. Germline V lookup: CDR1 SGHRS, CDR2 YFSETQ. The CDR3 loop reads CASSWDRSYNEQFF. CDR3 bases: TGCGCCAGCAGCTGGGACAGGTCTTACAATGAGCAGTTCTTC.

The rearrangement uses TRBV7-2 and TRBJ2-2; possibly TRBD1 for D (5 bases). Germline-derived CDR1 and CDR2 are SGHTA and FQGNSA. The V and J ends lost 1 base and 4 bases respectively, with 7 bases between them. This CDR3 comprises 14 residues. CDR3 DNA sequence: TGTGCCAGCAGCTTAGTTAGGGGCACCGGGGAGCTGTTTTTT. Translated, it gives CASSLVRGTGELFF.

The rearrangement joins TRBV28 to TRBJ2-7; TRBD1 or TRBD2 may be the D gene (5 bases each). V was shortened by 10 bases and J by 8 bases, with 18 bases between the two germline ends. The CDR3 covers 12 residues. Germline-derived CDR1 and CDR2 are MDHEN and SYDVKM. CDR3 DNA sequence: TGTGCCACCGACAGCTTAGAGGGGAAGCAGTACTTC. It yields the protein CATDSLEGKQYF.

The chain carries TRBV7-9 and TRBJ2-5; TRBD2 matches 11 bases. V was clipped by 5 bases and J by 0 bases; unmatched bases: 2. The CDR3 sequence is 15 residues long. The germline V gene has CDR1 SEHNR and CDR2 FQNEAQ (reference sequence). The CDR3 here is CASSLGLADQETQYF. Written as DNA, the CDR3 is TGTGCCAGCAGCCTGGGACTAGCGGACCAAGAGACCCAGTACTTC.

This clone was counted once. This chain connects TRBV5-6 to TRBJ1-4, with 9 bases fitting TRBD1. The germline V gene encodes CDR1 SGHDT and CDR2 YYEEEE. The CDR3 runs to 15 residues. After removal of 4 bases from V and 7 bases from J, the junction contained 8 bases not matched to a gene. Here the CDR3 reads CASSPRDRVFEKLFF. The CDR3 DNA is TGTGCCAGCAGCCCTAGGGACAGGGTTTTTGAAAAACTGTTTTTT.

The J gene is TRBJ1-3, the V gene TRBV5-1, with D perhaps matching TRBD1 (6 bases). Per the germline V gene, CDR1 is SGHRS and CDR2 is YFSETQ. Trimming cost V 0 bases and J 4 bases, with 14 bases left between them. The CDR3 totals 16 residues. The CDR3 DNA follows: TGCGCCAGCAGCTTGGCCGGTGGGGGCTCCGGAAACACCATATATTTT. As protein: CASSLAGGGSGNTIYF.

The rearrangement joins TRBV18 to TRBJ2-7; D uncertain. The germline V gene has CDR1 KGHSH and CDR2 LQKENI. V was shortened by 6 bases and J by 2 bases, with 14 bases between the two germline ends. This CDR3 comprises 14 residues. CDR3 in DNA: TGTGCCAGCTCTAGCCGGCTAGGAGCCTACGAGCAGTACTTC. Amino acids: CASSSRLGAYEQYF.

The sample holds one count of this clone. This rearrangement joins TRBV7-3 to TRBJ1-1; possible D gene TRBD1, 5 bases. CDR3 size: 14 residues. Germline loops: CDR1 SGHTA, CDR2 FQGTGA. The V end was cut by 5 bases, the J end by 4 bases, with 14 bases between. The DNA of the CDR3 is TGTGCCAGCAGCAGGGTAGCGACAGTCACTGAAGCTTTCTTT. Translating it yields CASSRVATVTEAFF.